Below are 14 T cell receptor beta chains sequenced from a single sample in a study of blood T cell repertoires in COVID-19. The assay was immunoSEQ multiplex PCR, and TCRdb's table has in-frame clones only and misses some. The sample records roughly 150,000 clones, 84% being singletons. The sequenced sample consisted of PBMCs or T cells enriched from blood (not recorded which). These receptor sequences come from a woman aged 45-65 years who had recovered from COVID-19.

The genes are TRBV4-1 and TRBJ1-1, with 7 bases fitting TRBD1. The trim removed 1 base at V and 0 bases at J, leaving 11 bases unmatched. CDR3 length: 18 amino acids. Germline CDR1 is MGHRA and CDR2 is YSYEKL. CDR3 in amino acids: CASSQGPGQPPLNTEAFF. Here the CDR3 DNA reads TGCGCCAGCAGCCAAGGACCGGGACAGCCTCCCTTGAACACTGAAGCTTTCTTT.

This chain joins TRBV19 and TRBJ1-2; TRBD1 might be the D (5 bases). With 6 bases removed from V and 3 bases from J, the gap between germline ends came to 14 bases. The V gene's germline CDR1 is LNHDA and CDR2 SQIVND (reference sequence). The CDR3 has 14 residues. The CDR3 sequence is CASRGTGVDYGYTF. CDR3 nucleotide sequence: TGTGCCAGTAGAGGAACAGGTGTAGACTATGGCTACACCTTC. Variable domain in full (rest from reference TRBV19 and TRBJ1-2): DGGITQSPKYLFRKEGQNVTLSCEQNLNHDAMYWYRQDPGQGLRLIYYSQIVNDFQKGDIAEGYSVSREKKESFPLTVTSAQKNPTAFYLCASRGTGVDYGYTFGSGTRLTVV.

Remarks on this clone: Different DNA sequences within this sample yield the same CDR3. This chain uses TRBV9 with TRBJ2-1; tentatively, D is TRBD2 (5 bases). V was trimmed by 2 bases and J by 5 bases, leaving 11 bases between them. Germline CDR1 SGDLS, CDR2 YYNGEE. The CDR3 has 14 amino acids. CDR3 protein: CASSVGGTHNEQFF. The CDR3 DNA sequence: TGTGCCAGCAGCGTTGGAGGCACACACAATGAGCAGTTCTTC. The variable domain in full, completed from reference TRBV9 and TRBJ2-1, reads DSGVTQTPKHLITATGQRVTLRCSPRSGDLSVYWYQQSLDQGLQFLIQYYNGEERAKGNILERFSAQQFPDLHSELNLSSLELGDSALYFCASSVGGTHNEQFFGPGTRLTVL.

The CDR3 protein is CASSLIAGGGNEQFF. CDR3 bases: TGCGCCAGCAGCCTCATAGCGGGTGGGGGCAATGAGCAGTTCTTC. The chain is built from TRBV5-1 and TRBJ2-1; 7 bases match TRBD2. Germline V lookup: CDR1 SGHRS, CDR2 YFSETQ. V was pared by 4 bases and J by 6 bases, with 10 bases of the junction left unmatched. The CDR3 length is 15 residues.

In its sample, this clone was seen a few times. Its ends do not fully match the called genes, so a read error is possible. This sequence joins TRBV7-7 and TRBJ2-5; no clear D. CDR3 length: 13 amino acids. The V gene's germline CDR1 is SSHAT and CDR2 FNYEAQ (reference sequence). The CDR3: CASSLFRKETQYF. The CDR3 coding sequence is TGTGCTAGCAGCTTATTCAGGAAGGAGACCCAGTACTTC. Variable domain in full (rest from reference TRBV7-7 and TRBJ2-5): GAGVSQSPRYKVTKRGQDVTLRCDPISSHATLYWYQQALGQGPEFLTYFNYEAQPDKSGLPSDRFSAERPEGSISTLTIQRTEQRDSAMYRCASSLFRKETQYFGPGTRLLVL.

The gene calls are TRBV3-1 (or the pseudogene TRBV3-2) and TRBJ1-1; weak D call: TRBD1 (6 bases). Germline V lookup: CDR1 LGHDT, CDR2 YNNKEL (reference sequence). The V end lost 6 bases, the J end lost 11 bases, and 19 bases lay between the germline ends. CDR3 length: 13 amino acids. In DNA form, the CDR3 reads TGTGCCAGCAGTCAACAGGGAACCGCCGGCGCTTTCTTT. This gives the protein CASSQQGTAGAFF.

The V gene is TRBV7-9, the J gene TRBJ2-7, with 7 nucleotides matching TRBD1. J was trimmed by 1 base and V by 4 bases; bases with no gene match: 4. Germline V lookup: CDR1 SEHNR, CDR2 FQNEAQ (reference sequence). The CDR3 loop spans 14 amino acids. The CDR3 DNA sequence: TGTGCCAGCAGCTGGGGACAGACATCCTACGAGCAGTACTTC. This encodes CASSWGQTSYEQYF.

The chain has TRBV11-3 and TRBJ2-3; D is ambiguous. V gave up 1 base and J gave up 0 bases, with 5 bases separating them. Germline V gene lookup returns CDR1 SGHNT and CDR2 YENEEA. The CDR3 extends over 14 amino acids. As DNA, the CDR3 is TGTGCCAGCAGCTTAGGCAGTAGCACAGATACGCAGTATTTT. It specifies CASSLGSSTDTQYF.

The V and J genes are TRBV28 and TRBJ1-6; D perhaps matches TRBD1 (6 bases). Germline V gives CDR1 MDHEN, CDR2 SYDVKM. Trimming removed 10 bases from V and 9 bases from J, with 16 bases in between. The CDR3 runs 13 residues. The CDR3 DNA is TGTGCCAACGGTGGGGGGGCGGGTTCACCCCTCCACTTT. Translation: CANGGGAGSPLHF.

The chain employs TRBV11-2 and TRBJ1-2; possibly TRBD1 for D (5 bases). The CDR3 is made up of 13 amino acids. The V gene lost 3 bases and the J gene lost 8 bases, with 13 bases spanning the gap. Germline V lookup: CDR1 SGHAT, CDR2 FQNNGV. The CDR3 spells CASSFLGVKGYTF. Written as DNA, the CDR3 is TGTGCCAGCAGCTTTTTAGGGGTCAAGGGCTACACCTTC. Complete variable domain (other parts from reference TRBV11-2 and TRBJ1-2): EAGVAQSPRYKIIEKRQSVAFWCNPISGHATLYWYQQILGQGPKLLIQFQNNGVVDDSQLPKDRFSAERLKGVDSTLKIQPAKLEDSAVYLCASSFLGVKGYTFGSGTRLTVV.

This clone was detected only a few times. This chain connects TRBV19 to TRBJ1-2, with 8 bases that match TRBD1. V gave up 10 bases and J gave up 1 base; unmatched junction bases: 5. The CDR3 contains 13 residues. The V gene's germline CDR1 is LNHDA and CDR2 SQIVND (reference sequence). This chain's CDR3 is CATQDRVNYGYTF. The CDR3 region has the DNA TGTGCCACCCAGGACAGGGTTAACTATGGCTACACCTTC.

This sequence joins TRBV19 and TRBJ1-2; no reliable D call. CDR3 length: 13 amino acids. V was clipped by 3 bases and J by 9 bases, with 14 bases between them. Germline lookup yields CDR1 LNHDA and CDR2 SQIVND (reference sequence). Here the CDR3 DNA reads TGTGCCAGTAGTATCGCACCAGATTCGCGCTACACCTTC. Translating gives CASSIAPDSRYTF. The whole variable domain, remainder taken from reference TRBV19 and TRBJ1-2, is DGGITQSPKYLFRKEGQNVTLSCEQNLNHDAMYWYRQDPGQGLRLIYYSQIVNDFQKGDIAEGYSVSREKKESFPLTVTSAQKNPTAFYLCASSIAPDSRYTFGSGTRLTVV.

This clone appeared once. CDR3 coding DNA: TGTGCCAGCAGCTACTCGGGGACTAGTACCTACGAGCAGTACTTC. Its translation: CASSYSGTSTYEQYF. The chain couples TRBV7-2 to TRBJ2-7; 8 nucleotides align to TRBD2. The J segment lost 2 bases and the V segment lost 4 bases, leaving 7 bases of the junction unmatched. The CDR3 spans 15 residues. The germline V gene encodes CDR1 SGHTA and CDR2 FQGNSA. The full variable domain, completed using reference TRBV7-2 and TRBJ2-7, is GAGVSQSPSNKVTEKGKDVELRCDPISGHTALYWYRQSLGQGLEFLIYFQGNSAPDKSGLPSDRFSAERTGGSVSTLTIQRTQQEDSAVYLCASSYSGTSTYEQYFGPGTRLTVT.

This clone is a singleton in its sample. The chain employs TRBV5-6 and TRBJ1-2; D is unresolved. This CDR3 has 18 amino acids. Germline V gives CDR1 SGHDT, CDR2 YYEEEE. Trimming stripped 1 base from V and 8 bases from J, with 27 bases between. CDR3: CASSLLFPTASGSGGYTF. For the CDR3, the DNA is TGTGCCAGCAGCTTGCTGTTTCCCACAGCAAGCGGCTCGGGCGGCTACACCTTC. The entire variable domain, with the rest obtained from reference TRBV5-6 and TRBJ1-2, is as follows: DAGVTQSPTHLIKTRGQQVTLRCSPKSGHDTVSWYQQALGQGPQFIFQYYEEEERQRGNFPDRFSGHQFPNYSSELNVNALLLGDSALYLCASSLLFPTASGSGGYTFGSGTRLTVV.